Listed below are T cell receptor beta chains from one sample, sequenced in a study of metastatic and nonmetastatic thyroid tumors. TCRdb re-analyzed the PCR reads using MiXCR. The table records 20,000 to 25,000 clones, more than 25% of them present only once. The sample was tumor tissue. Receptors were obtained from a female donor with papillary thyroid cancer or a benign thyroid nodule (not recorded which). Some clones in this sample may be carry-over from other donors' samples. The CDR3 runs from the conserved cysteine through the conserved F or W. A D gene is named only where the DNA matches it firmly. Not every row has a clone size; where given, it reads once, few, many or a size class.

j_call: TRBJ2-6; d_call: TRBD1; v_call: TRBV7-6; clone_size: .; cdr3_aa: CSSISRFGGQGGANVLTF; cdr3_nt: TGTTCCAGCATCTCCCGGTTTGGTGGACAGGGAGGGGCCAACGTCCTGACTTTC
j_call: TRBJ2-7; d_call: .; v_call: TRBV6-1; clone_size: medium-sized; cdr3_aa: CASAYRDRGDEQYF; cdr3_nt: TGTGCCAGCGCGTACCGGGACCGAGGGGACGAGCAGTACTTC
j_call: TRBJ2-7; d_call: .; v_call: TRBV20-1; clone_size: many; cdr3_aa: CSASHHGKSSYEQYF; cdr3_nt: TGCAGTGCTAGTCATCACGGAAAGAGCTCCTACGAGCAGTACTTC
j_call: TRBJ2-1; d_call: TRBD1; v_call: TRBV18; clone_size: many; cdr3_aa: CASSPTGRNEQFF; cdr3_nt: TGTGCCAGCTCACCGACAGGGCGGAATGAGCAGTTCTTC
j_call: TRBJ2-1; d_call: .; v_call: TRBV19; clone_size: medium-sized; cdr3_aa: CASGPLVGNEQFF; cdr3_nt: TGTGCCAGTGGCCCCCTGGTTGGCAATGAGCAGTTCTTC
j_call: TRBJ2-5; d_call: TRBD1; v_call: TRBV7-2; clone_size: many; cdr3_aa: CASSLLGQGGETQYF; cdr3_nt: TGTGCCAGCAGCTTATTGGGACAGGGCGGAGAGACCCAGTACTTC
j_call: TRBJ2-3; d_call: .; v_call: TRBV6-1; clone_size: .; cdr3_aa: CASGVGTDTQYF; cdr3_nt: TGTGCCAGCGGCGTAGGCACAGATACACAGTATTTT
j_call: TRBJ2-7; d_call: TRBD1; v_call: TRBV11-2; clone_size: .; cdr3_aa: CASSLGTGRYEQYF; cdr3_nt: TGTGCCAGCAGCTTAGGGACAGGGCGGTACGAGCAGTACTTC
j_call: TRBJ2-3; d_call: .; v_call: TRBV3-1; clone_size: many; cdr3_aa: CASSPTRTSTDTQYF; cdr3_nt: TGTGCCAGCAGCCCGACTAGAACTAGCACAGATACGCAGTATTTT
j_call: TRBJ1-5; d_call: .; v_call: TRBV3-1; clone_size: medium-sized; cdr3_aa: CASSQGRTYNQPQHF; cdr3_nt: TGTGCCAGCAGCCAAGGTCGGACCTACAATCAGCCCCAGCATTTT
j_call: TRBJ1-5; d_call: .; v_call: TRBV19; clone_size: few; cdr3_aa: CAISMGRDQPQHF; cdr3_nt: TGCGCCATTAGTATGGGGAGGGATCAGCCCCAGCATTTT
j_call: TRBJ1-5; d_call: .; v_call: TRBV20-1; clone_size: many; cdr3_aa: CSAGETLWGPQHF; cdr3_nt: TGCAGTGCTGGGGAAACCCTGTGGGGGCCCCAGCATTTT
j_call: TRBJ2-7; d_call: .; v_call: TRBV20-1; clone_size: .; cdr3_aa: CSADTGTWSYEQYF; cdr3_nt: TGCAGTGCTGATACCGGGACATGGTCCTACGAGCAGTACTTC
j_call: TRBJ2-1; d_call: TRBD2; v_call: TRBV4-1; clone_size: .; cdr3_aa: CASSQGTSGASSSYNYQFF; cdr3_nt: TGCGCCAGCAGCCAAGGGACTAGCGGGGCGTCTAGCTCCTACAATTATCAGTTCTTC
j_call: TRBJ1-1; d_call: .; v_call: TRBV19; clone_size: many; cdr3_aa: CASSINRATEAFF; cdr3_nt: TGTGCCAGTAGTATCAACAGGGCCACTGAAGCTTTCTTT
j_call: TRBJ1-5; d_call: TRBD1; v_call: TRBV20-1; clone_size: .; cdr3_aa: CSAPTGGDGSNQPQHF; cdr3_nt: TGCAGTGCCCCTACAGGGGGCGATGGGAGCAATCAGCCCCAGCATTTT
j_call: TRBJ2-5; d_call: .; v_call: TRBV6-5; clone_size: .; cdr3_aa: CASSYGGDGTQYF; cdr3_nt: TGTGCCAGCAGTTATGGGGGGGACGGGACACAGTACTTC
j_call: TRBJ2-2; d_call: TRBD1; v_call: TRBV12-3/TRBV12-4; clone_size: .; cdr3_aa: CASSYRGRLFF; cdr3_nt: TGTGCCAGCAGTTACAGGGGGCGACTGTTTTTT
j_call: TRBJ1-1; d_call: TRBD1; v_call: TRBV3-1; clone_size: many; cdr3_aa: CASSQSTGDKAFF; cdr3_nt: TGTGCCAGCAGCCAATCGACAGGGGATAAGGCTTTCTTT
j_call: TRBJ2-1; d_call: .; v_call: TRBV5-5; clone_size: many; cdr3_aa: CASSLEVAEQFF; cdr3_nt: TGTGCCAGCAGCTTGGAGGTGGCTGAGCAGTTCTTC
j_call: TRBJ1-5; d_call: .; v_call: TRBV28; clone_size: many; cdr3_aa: CASSLGGAGNQPQHF; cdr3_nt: TGTGCCAGCAGTTTAGGGGGGGCAGGCAATCAGCCCCAGCATTTT
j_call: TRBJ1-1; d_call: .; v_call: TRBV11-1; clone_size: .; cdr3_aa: CASSLERQVMNTEAFF; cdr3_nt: TGTGCCAGCAGCTTAGAGAGACAGGTCATGAACACTGAAGCTTTCTTT
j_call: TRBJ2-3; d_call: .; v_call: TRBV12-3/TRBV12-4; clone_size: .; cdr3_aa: CASRGDKPTDTQYF; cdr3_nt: TGTGCCAGCAGGGGGGACAAGCCGACGGATACGCAGTATTTT
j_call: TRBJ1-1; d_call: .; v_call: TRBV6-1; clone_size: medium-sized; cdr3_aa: CASSVATEAFF; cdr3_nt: TGTGCCAGCAGTGTAGCTACTGAAGCTTTCTTT
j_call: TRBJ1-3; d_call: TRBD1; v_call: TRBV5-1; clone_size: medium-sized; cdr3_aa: CASSLAPDRAQGIYF; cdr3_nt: TGCGCCAGCAGCTTGGCCCCGGACAGGGCCCAAGGCATATATTTT
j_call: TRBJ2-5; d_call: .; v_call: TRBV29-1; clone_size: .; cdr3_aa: CSVELARVQETQYF; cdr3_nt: TGCAGCGTTGAATTAGCCAGGGTACAAGAGACCCAGTACTTC
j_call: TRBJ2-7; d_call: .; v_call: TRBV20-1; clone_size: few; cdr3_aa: CSAYTGLTYEQYF; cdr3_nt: TGCAGTGCCTATACGGGCTTAACCTACGAGCAGTACTTC
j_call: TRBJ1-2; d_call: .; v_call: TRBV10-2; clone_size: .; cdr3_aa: CASSELSEYGYTF; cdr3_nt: TGCGCCAGCAGTGAGCTATCAGAGTATGGCTACACCTTC
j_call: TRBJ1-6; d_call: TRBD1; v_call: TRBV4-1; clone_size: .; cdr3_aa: CASSQAGDRGYSPLHF; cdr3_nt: TGCGCCAGCAGCCAAGCAGGGGACAGGGGTTATTCACCCCTCCACTTT
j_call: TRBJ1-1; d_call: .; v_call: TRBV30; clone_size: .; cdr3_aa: CAWRPYMDFFAEAFF; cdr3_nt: TGTGCCTGGAGGCCTTACATGGATTTCTTCGCTGAAGCTTTCTTT
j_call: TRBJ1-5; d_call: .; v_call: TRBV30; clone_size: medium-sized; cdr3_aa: CAWSDNRVLNQPQHF; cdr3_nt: TGTGCCTGGAGTGATAACAGGGTACTCAATCAGCCCCAGCATTTT
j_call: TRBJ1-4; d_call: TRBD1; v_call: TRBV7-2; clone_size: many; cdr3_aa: CASRPQGTGGEKLFF; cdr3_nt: TGTGCCAGCAGACCTCAGGGAACAGGGGGGGAAAAACTGTTTTTT
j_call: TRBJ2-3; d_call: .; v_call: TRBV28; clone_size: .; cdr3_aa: CASTSGGNTYTQYF; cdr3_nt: TGTGCCAGCACCAGTGGGGGGAACACATATACGCAGTATTTT
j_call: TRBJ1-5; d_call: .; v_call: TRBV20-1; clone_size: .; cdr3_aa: CSASLVNQPQHF; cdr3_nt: TGCAGTGCCTCCTTGGTAAATCAGCCCCAGCATTTT